The present T cell receptor beta chain was sequenced within a study of cytomegalovirus exposure and HLA in healthy donors. Study-wide background: Most donors, around 81% of approximately 400 genotyped, fell in the Caucasian-associated ancestry cluster.

V dropped 6 bases and J dropped 6; count of bases not matched to a gene: 9. Germline loops: CDR1 MNHNS, CDR2 SASEGT. The CDR3 loop spans 15 amino acids. On this clone: Its antigen remains unidentified.

The study, taken as a whole, reports: According to the study, around 150 TCR beta chains were cytomegalovirus-associated. In a later analysis, at a false discovery rate of 0.05, roughly 18,000 TCR beta sequences were associated with HLA alleles. In a later analysis, TCR beta V- and J-gene trimming showed a link to a missense DCLRE1C variant.

60 Vbeta and 13 Jbeta primers were used in PCR. The table came from immunoSEQ multiplex PCR; TCRdb's copy has only in-frame clones and leaves some out. The sample holds 95,000 to 110,000 clones, over 80% seen once. This receptor was taken from a man younger than 40 in good health and CMV-seropositive. Input material: PBMCs. V usage is TRBV6-1 and J usage is TRBJ2-2; 8 bases align to TRBD1. CDR3 region: CASRVDRGGPGELFF. In DNA, the CDR3 is TGTGCCAGCAGAGTCGACAGGGGAGGTCCCGGGGAGCTGTTTTTT.